The 17 T cell receptor beta chains below were found in one sample sequenced in a study of cytomegalovirus exposure and HLA in healthy donors. Use of 60 Vbeta and 13 Jbeta primers characterized the PCR. TCRdb's copy holds only in-frame clones and misses some; the assay was immunoSEQ multiplex PCR. This table holds some 85,000 clones, 65% to 85% found once. The sequencing input was PBMCs. These receptors were obtained from a woman aged 45-59 years in good health and CMV-seronegative.

V is TRBV7-9 and J is TRBJ2-3, with D tentatively TRBD2 (6 bases). Trimming took 6 bases from V and 2 from J, leaving 21 bases between them. Per germline, CDR1 SEHNR and CDR2 FQNEAQ (reference sequence). The length of the CDR3 is 17 residues. The CDR3 DNA reads as TGTGCCAGCAGTCAAGTTACGGGGGACGGATTCACAGATACGCAGTATTTT. This codes for CASSQVTGDGFTDTQYF.

The chain recombines TRBV7-9 with TRBJ2-3; no reliable D call. The CDR3 contains 14 residues. Germline V gene sequence: CDR1 SEHNR, CDR2 FQNEAQ (reference sequence). V was clipped by 3 bases and J by 2 bases, with 9 bases between them. CDR3 sequence: CASSFRGPTDTQYF. For the CDR3, the DNA is TGTGCCAGCAGCTTTCGCGGCCCCACAGATACGCAGTATTTT.

This clone has a single count. In the same sample, other DNA sequences code for this CDR3. The CDR3 here is CAWTSGGVIQETQYF. The CDR3 bases are TGTGCCTGGACGAGCGGGGGGGTAATCCAAGAGACCCAGTACTTC. V gene TRBV30 combines with J gene TRBJ2-5, with 10 bases fitting TRBD2. J gave up 1 base and V 4 bases, and 6 bases lay outside the gene matches. Germline CDR1 is GTSNPN and CDR2 is SVGIG (reference sequence). The CDR3 spans 15 residues.

The chain employs TRBV2 and TRBJ1-1; TRBD1 agrees at 7 bases. Germline lookup yields CDR1 SNHLY and CDR2 FYNNEI. With 5 bases clipped from V and 5 bases from J, the junction kept 11 bases outside the gene matches. CDR3 length: 15 residues. The CDR3 loop is CASSYPTGSMTEAFF. CDR3 coding DNA: TGTGCCAGCAGTTATCCGACAGGGAGTATGACTGAAGCTTTCTTT.

This chain links TRBV4-1 with TRBJ2-5, with 10 positions matching TRBD1. Per germline, CDR1 MGHRA and CDR2 YSYEKL. The CDR3 totals 16 residues. The V gene end was trimmed by 0 bases and the J gene end by 11 bases; junction bases not matched to a gene: 12. In DNA form, the CDR3 reads TGCGCCAGCAGCCAAGATCTTCCGGACAGGGGGAGGTTTCAGTACTTC. It translates to CASSQDLPDRGRFQYF.

This chain uses TRBV15 with TRBJ2-3, with D possibly TRBD1 on 6 matching bases. Germline CDR1 is LNHNV and CDR2 is YYDKDF (reference sequence). V was pared by 0 bases and J by 4 bases, with 8 bases between. This CDR3 region has 14 residues. CDR3 region: CATSRDRTADTQYF. The CDR3 nucleotides read TGTGCCACCAGCAGAGATCGGACAGCAGATACGCAGTATTTT.

The chain joins TRBV18 to TRBJ1-1; D ambiguous. Between the trimmed V and J ends, which lost 2 bases and 2 bases, there was a span of 9 bases. CDR1 and CDR2 from the germline V gene are KGHSH and LQKENI. The CDR3 runs 14 residues. CDR3 loop: CASSPGARNTEAFF. The CDR3 nucleotides are TGTGCCAGCTCACCAGGAGCCCGTAACACTGAAGCTTTCTTT.

The chain combines TRBV4-1 with TRBJ2-5; tentatively, D is TRBD2 (5 bases). The J call may be mistaken, given a closer DNA end match to TRBJ2-7. The CDR3 totals 16 residues. Per the germline V gene, CDR1 is MGHRA and CDR2 is YSYEKL. Here the CDR3 DNA reads TGCGCCAGCAGCCAAGAACCAGCGGAGCCATCCTACGAGCAGTACTTC. Residues: CASSQEPAEPSYEQYF.

This clone was detected a few times. Other nucleotide sequences from this sample produce the same CDR3. The chain joins TRBV7-2 to TRBJ2-3, with D maybe TRBD2 (6 bases). The ends were cut back, 6 bases at V and 0 bases at J, with 10 bases in the middle. CDR3 length: 14 residues. Per the germline V gene, CDR1 is SGHTA and CDR2 is FQGNSA. Here the CDR3 reads CASSREASTDTQYF. The CDR3 DNA reads TGTGCCAGCAGTAGGGAGGCGAGCACAGATACGCAGTATTTT.

Only one count was recorded for this clone. The chain links TRBV6-1 to TRBJ2-7; maybe TRBD2 (5 bases). This CDR3 region has 18 residues. V lost 3 bases and J 3 bases, leaving 24 bases between the germline ends. CDR1 is MNHNS, CDR2 SASEGT, per germline. This chain's CDR3 is CASSEVGLTQKVFYEQYF. In nucleotides, the CDR3 is TGTGCCAGCAGTGAGGTAGGACTTACGCAAAAAGTTTTCTACGAGCAGTACTTC.

This clone occurred once. V gene TRBV2 combines with J gene TRBJ2-3, with 7 bases aligning to TRBD1. CDR1 SNHLY and CDR2 FYNNEI come from the germline V gene. The CDR3 extends over 14 amino acids. The junction had 9 bases not matched to a gene; V was cut back by 6 bases and J by 6 bases. CDR3 sequence reads: CASRGDSQLDTQYF. The CDR3 DNA reads as TGTGCCAGCAGGGGGGACAGCCAGCTGGATACGCAGTATTTT.

CDR3 protein: CASSLYGGDGYTF. CDR3 DNA sequence: TGTGCCAGCAGCCTTTACGGGGGGGATGGCTACACCTTC. The rearrangement joins TRBV4-2 to TRBJ1-2; the D gene is possibly TRBD1 (5 bases). Trimming stripped 4 bases from V and 6 bases from J, with 12 bases between. There are 13 residues in the CDR3. Germline V gene data show CDR1 as LGHNA and CDR2 as YNFKEQ.

This clone turned up a few times. The chain couples TRBV19 to TRBJ1-1; TRBD1 is a possible D gene (5 bases). V lost 8 bases and J lost 6, with 7 bases in between. The CDR3 loop spans 10 amino acids. Germline V gene sequence: CDR1 LNHDA, CDR2 SQIVND (reference sequence). The CDR3, as DNA: TGTGCCAGTCGGGGGGCTGAAGCTTTCTTT. Amino acid sequence: CASRGAEAFF.

This chain links TRBV18 with TRBJ2-7; tentative D call: TRBD1 (6 bases). Trimming removed 5 bases from V and 4 bases from J, with 9 bases in between. The V gene's germline CDR1 is KGHSH and CDR2 LQKENI. CDR3 size: 12 residues. CDR3 sequence (DNA): TGTGCCAGCTCAGTACAGGGTTACGAGCAGTACTTC. Its translation: CASSVQGYEQYF.

The genes are TRBV2 and TRBJ2-3; D possibly corresponds to TRBD2 (6 bases). The germline V gene encodes CDR1 SNHLY and CDR2 FYNNEI. The CDR3 has 14 amino acids. Deletions cut 8 bases from V and 2 bases from J, with 14 bases between. CDR3 bases: TGTGCCAGCCGCCAGCGGGCCTACACAGATACGCAGTATTTT. Translation: CASRQRAYTDTQYF.

The gene calls are TRBV6-5 and TRBJ1-1; 8 positions match TRBD1. The trim removed 6 bases at V and 4 bases at J, leaving 7 bases unmatched. Germline V lookup: CDR1 MNHEY, CDR2 SVGAGI. This CDR3 spans 14 amino acids. Here the CDR3 reads CASSRGRLSTEAFF. CDR3 sequence (DNA): TGTGCCAGCAGCAGGGGGCGACTTAGCACTGAAGCTTTCTTT.

The chain couples TRBV9 to TRBJ2-3; 9 positions match TRBD2. CDR1 and CDR2 (germline): SGDLS, YYNGEE. V dropped 0 bases and J dropped 4; count of bases not matched to a gene: 6. CDR3 size: 16 residues. In nucleotides, the CDR3 is TGTGCCAGCAGCGTAGGGAGTAGCGGGAGATCAGATACGCAGTATTTT. Its translation: CASSVGSSGRSDTQYF.